Following are 30 T cell receptor beta chains from one sample sequenced in a study of radiotherapy plus CTLA-4 blockade in lung cancer. TCRdb's copy holds only in-frame clones and misses some; the assay was immunoSEQ multiplex PCR. The sample comprises 85,000 to 95,000 clones, roughly 80% of which are singletons, and 25% rests with the top ten. This specimen was peripheral blood, taken from a patient treated with radiotherapy plus ipilimumab. The receptors come from a human donor with non-small cell lung cancer that progressed on radiotherapy plus ipilimumab.

The rearrangement uses TRBV25-1 and TRBJ2-3; 9 bases fit TRBD2. This CDR3 has 17 residues. V was pared by 0 bases and J by 0 bases, with 4 bases of the junction left unmatched. Germline V gene data show CDR1 as MGHDK and CDR2 as SYGVNS. The CDR3 nucleotides are TGTGCCAGCAGTGAATACGGACTAGCGACTAGCACAGATACGCAGTATTTT. Its protein is CASSEYGLATSTDTQYF.

This chain uses TRBV10-1 with TRBJ2-7; tentatively, D is TRBD1 (5 bases). The CDR3 has 14 amino acids. The germline CDR1 and CDR2 sequences are WNHNN and SYGVQD (reference sequence). V lost 6 bases to trimming and J lost 0 bases, with 12 bases between them. The CDR3 loop is CASSPTDNSYEQYF. The DNA of the CDR3 is TGCGCCAGCAGCCCCACGGACAACTCCTACGAGCAGTACTTC.

This chain joins TRBV19 and TRBJ2-3, with 7 bases that match TRBD1. V shed 8 bases and J 4 bases; nucleotides not matched to a gene: 6. This CDR3 comprises 13 residues. CDR1 is LNHDA, CDR2 SQIVND, per germline (reference sequence). Here the CDR3 DNA reads TGTGCCAGTGGGTCCCAGGGGGCAGATACGCAGTATTTT. Translation: CASGSQGADTQYF.

This sequence joins TRBV6-1 and TRBJ2-7, with unresolved D. The V end lost 6 bases, the J end lost 2 bases, and 11 bases lay between the germline ends. The CDR3 is made up of 13 amino acids. CDR1 and CDR2 from the germline V gene are MNHNS and SASEGT. The CDR3 DNA is TGTGCCAGCAGCGAGTTTGAGGCCTACGAGCAGTACGTC. Protein: CASSEFEAYEQYV.

The chain uses TRBV28 and TRBJ2-5, with D maybe TRBD1 (6 bases). The CDR3 extends over 15 amino acids. CDR1 and CDR2 from the germline V gene are MDHEN and SYDVKM. Trimming cost V 5 bases and J 1 base, with 14 bases left between them. The CDR3 DNA is TGTGCCAGCAGTGACACAGACAGGCCCCAAGAGACCCAGTACTTC. Its translation: CASSDTDRPQETQYF.

This clone has only a few counts. This rearrangement joins TRBV5-1 to TRBJ2-2; D unclear. Germline V gives CDR1 SGHRS, CDR2 YFSETQ. Trimming took off 4 bases at V and 2 bases at J, with 9 bases between the two ends. The CDR3 sequence is 14 residues long. CDR3 loop: CASSGRLNTGELFF. The CDR3 DNA reads TGCGCCAGCAGCGGGCGGTTAAACACCGGGGAGCTGTTTTTT.

V and J are TRBV7-8 and TRBJ2-7, with D possibly being TRBD2 (5 bases). CDR3 length: 14 amino acids. The V end was cut by 6 bases, the J end by 2 bases, with 14 bases between. Germline V lookup: CDR1 SGHVS, CDR2 FQNEAQ. Written as DNA, the CDR3 is TGTGCCAGCAGACGAGACGGGATTACCTACGAGCAGTACTTC. It codes for CASRRDGITYEQYF.

The V gene is TRBV6-5, the J gene TRBJ1-5; 7 bases agree with TRBD1. Germline V gives CDR1 MNHEY, CDR2 SVGAGI. The trim removed 2 bases at V and 4 bases at J, leaving 5 bases unmatched. This CDR3 region has 15 residues. The chain's CDR3 is CASSYRQGGNQPQHF. CDR3 nucleotides: TGTGCCAGCAGTTACAGACAGGGCGGTAATCAGCCCCAGCATTTT.

V usage is TRBV5-4 and J usage is TRBJ1-4, with 10 bases aligning to TRBD1. The V segment lost 1 base and the J segment 7 bases; nucleotides outside the gene matches: 7. The germline V gene has CDR1 SGHNT and CDR2 YYREEE (reference sequence). The length of the CDR3 is 16 residues. The CDR3 loop is CASSLYSGQGGEKLFF. The DNA for the CDR3 is TGTGCCAGCAGCTTGTATTCAGGACAGGGGGGTGAAAAACTGTTTTTT.

The rearrangement joins TRBV10-3 to TRBJ1-2, with TRBD1 matching 9 bases. V was pared by 7 bases and J by 7 bases, with 7 bases of the junction left unmatched. This CDR3 comprises 13 residues. Germline CDR1 reads ENHRY; CDR2 reads SYGVKD. The CDR3 region is CAIMGQGASGYTF. DNA of the CDR3: TGTGCCATCATGGGACAGGGAGCCAGTGGCTACACCTTC.

The rearrangement links TRBV19 to TRBJ2-3; a weak D match, TRBD1 (5 bases). Germline assignment: CDR1 LNHDA and CDR2 SQIVND (reference sequence). The CDR3 length is 13 residues. V lost 5 bases and J 4 bases, leaving 10 bases between the germline ends. DNA for the CDR3: TGTGCCAGTAGTGTCCAGGGCCCAGATACGCAGTATTTT. It codes for CASSVQGPDTQYF.

V usage is TRBV15 and J usage is TRBJ2-5; D remains unclear. The germline V gene encodes CDR1 LNHNV and CDR2 YYDKDF (reference sequence). This CDR3 is built from 16 residues. The V and J ends lost 2 bases and 7 bases respectively, with 20 bases between them. The CDR3 is CATSRTALGGTRTQYF. CDR3 nucleotides: TGTGCCACCAGCAGAACCGCCTTAGGCGGTACGCGGACCCAGTACTTC.

The chain has TRBV5-1 and TRBJ2-7; D gene uncertain. The CDR3 is 14 amino acids. Trimming stripped 3 bases from V and 6 bases from J, with 16 bases between. Germline V lookup: CDR1 SGHRS, CDR2 YFSETQ. This CDR3 reads CASSSLLSTPEQYF. CDR3 coding DNA: TGCGCCAGCAGCTCCCTCTTATCCACACCCGAGCAGTACTTC.

This clone is a singleton in its sample. The V and J genes are TRBV19 and TRBJ1-2; TRBD1 matches 9 bases. The germline CDR1 and CDR2 sequences are LNHDA and SQIVND (reference sequence). The CDR3 consists of 13 residues. V dropped 8 bases and J dropped 7; count of bases not matched to a gene: 8. CDR3 sequence (DNA): TGTGCCAGTTGGACAGGGGCTCAGGGTGGCTACACCTTC. Translating it yields CASWTGAQGGYTF.

The sample holds a few counts of this clone. The CDR3 DNA sequence: TGCGCCAGCAGCCGGGACGGCACCGGGGAGCTGTTTTTT. Translation: CASSRDGTGELFF. This rearrangement joins TRBV5-1 to TRBJ2-2; D possibly uses TRBD1 or TRBD2 (5 bases each). Deletions cut 4 bases from V and 4 bases from J, with 8 bases between. Germline values: CDR1 SGHRS, CDR2 YFSETQ. This CDR3 contains 13 residues.

CDR3 region: CASSQSKGTGVFLGDTQYF. As DNA, the CDR3 is TGTGCCAGCAGCCAATCTAAGGGGACAGGGGTGTTTCTCGGAGATACGCAGTATTTT. V usage is TRBV9 and J usage is TRBJ2-3; the match to TRBD1 covers 10 bases. This CDR3 has 19 amino acids. The germline V gene encodes CDR1 SGDLS and CDR2 YYNGEE. V lost 4 bases and J lost 5; bases outside the gene matches: 19.

The V gene is TRBV28, the J gene TRBJ2-5; 9 positions match TRBD1. The J segment lost 5 bases and the V segment lost 5 bases, leaving 9 bases of the junction unmatched. The CDR3 has 15 residues. CDR1 is MDHEN, CDR2 SYDVKM, per germline. The CDR3 DNA sequence: TGTGCCAGCAGTCCACCAACAGGGGGCGTTGAGACCCAGTACTTC. Amino acids: CASSPPTGGVETQYF.

This chain joins TRBV2 and TRBJ2-2; D is possibly TRBD1 (5 bases). Trimming removed 10 bases from V and 5 bases from J, with 14 bases in between. There are 13 residues in the CDR3. The germline V gene has CDR1 SNHLY and CDR2 FYNNEI. CDR3 DNA sequence: TGTGCCACAAAGGGGATGAAGACCGGGGAGCTGTTTTTT. The encoded protein is CATKGMKTGELFF. Combining the CDR3 with reference TRBV2 and TRBJ2-2 gives the whole variable domain EPEVTQTPSHQVTQMGQEVILRCVPISNHLYFYWYRQILGQKVEFLVSFYNNEISEKSEIFDDQFSVERPDGSNFTLKIRSTKLEDSAMYFCATKGMKTGELFFGEGSRLTVL.

V and J are TRBV18 and TRBJ2-7; possibly TRBD1 for D (5 bases). The CDR3 has 14 residues. The germline V and J ends were trimmed by 2 bases and 2 bases, with 10 bases remaining between them. CDR1 KGHSH and CDR2 LQKENI come from the germline V gene. The CDR3 sequence: CASSPGAGTYEQYF. Here the CDR3 DNA reads TGTGCCAGCTCACCAGGGGCAGGGACCTACGAGCAGTACTTC.

This chain joins TRBV5-4 and TRBJ2-7; 9 bases align to TRBD2. CDR1 is SGHNT, CDR2 YYREEE, per germline (reference sequence). The CDR3 sequence is 11 residues long. V lost 9 bases and J lost 4; bases outside the gene matches: 2. The CDR3 bases are TGTGCCACAACTAGCGGGTACGAGCAGTACTTC. Translated, it gives CATTSGYEQYF.

The chain employs TRBV6-1 and TRBJ2-1; 7 nucleotides line up with TRBD2. Looked up from germline, CDR1 is MNHNS and CDR2 is SASEGT. Losses at the gene ends were 5 bases for V and 0 bases for J; bases not matched to a gene: 4. The CDR3 has 15 residues. The CDR3 loop is CASSRAGSSYNEQFF. CDR3 nucleotides: TGTGCCAGCAGTCGAGCGGGGAGCTCCTACAATGAGCAGTTCTTC.

The chain carries TRBV7-2 and TRBJ1-1; possibly TRBD1 for D (6 bases). Per germline, CDR1 SGHTA and CDR2 FQGNSA. The CDR3 length is 15 residues. V was clipped by 5 bases and J by 1 base, with 14 bases between them. The CDR3 DNA reads as TGTGCCAGCAGCCCCAAAACAGGGACGAACACTGAAGCTTTCTTT. It yields the protein CASSPKTGTNTEAFF.

The rearrangement uses TRBV2 and TRBJ2-3, with D perhaps TRBD1 or TRBD2 (5 bases each). The CDR3 has 12 residues. The V end was cut by 7 bases, the J end by 6 bases, with 11 bases between. Germline assignment: CDR1 SNHLY and CDR2 FYNNEI. The CDR3 DNA reads TGTGCCAGCACTGATTGGGGGGATACGCAGTATTTT. Translated: CASTDWGDTQYF.

The chain employs TRBV18 and TRBJ1-3; TRBD1 might be the D (6 bases). Germline CDR1 reads KGHSH; CDR2 reads LQKENI. The CDR3 spans 15 residues. V was shortened by 3 bases and J by 2 bases, with 11 bases between the two germline ends. The CDR3 loop reads CASSPFGQTGNTIYF. Here the CDR3 DNA reads TGTGCCAGCTCACCCTTTGGACAGACTGGAAACACCATATATTTT.

J is TRBJ1-4 and V is TRBV7-9; no reliable D call. The CDR3 sequence is 15 residues long. Germline CDR1 reads SEHNR; CDR2 reads FQNEAQ (reference sequence). V was pared by 1 base and J by 8 bases, with 14 bases between. The CDR3 sequence is CASSLDIAQTEKLFF. Written as DNA, the CDR3 is TGTGCCAGCAGCTTAGACATCGCGCAGACAGAAAAACTGTTTTTT.

The rearrangement joins TRBV5-4 to TRBJ2-3, with TRBD2 identical over 14 bases. The V and J ends lost 5 bases and 3 bases, in that order; junction bases with no gene match: 8. The CDR3 runs to 17 residues. Germline lookup yields CDR1 SGHNT and CDR2 YYREEE (reference sequence). CDR3 in DNA: TGTGCCAGCAGATTCGGGACTAGCGGGAGCTCGACAGATACGCAGTATTTT. As protein: CASRFGTSGSSTDTQYF.

The chain combines TRBV5-1 with TRBJ2-1; D gene unclear. Trimming took off 0 bases at V and 12 bases at J, with 10 bases between the two ends. CDR3 length: 12 residues. The germline gives CDR1 SGHRS, CDR2 YFSETQ. The CDR3 region is CASSLEPPGQFF. The CDR3 bases are TGCGCCAGCAGCTTGGAACCCCCCGGGCAGTTCTTC.

The V gene is TRBV7-3, the J gene TRBJ2-7; D not certain. The CDR3 is 15 residues long. The germline V and J ends were trimmed by 2 bases and 2 bases, with 13 bases remaining between them. The V gene's germline CDR1 is SGHTA and CDR2 FQGTGA. The chain's CDR3 is CASSLAVRGAYEQYF. CDR3 in DNA: TGTGCCAGCAGCTTAGCGGTCCGAGGAGCCTACGAGCAGTACTTC.

Here the CDR3 DNA reads TGTGCCAGCAGCCTAACATTTTCCGATGAGCAGTTCTTC. This sequence encodes CASSLTFSDEQFF. The V call is TRBV9, the J call TRBJ2-1, with D unresolved. CDR3 size: 13 residues. V lost 4 bases, J lost 8 bases, and 13 bases lay in between. Per germline, CDR1 SGDLS and CDR2 YYNGEE. The complete variable domain, with remaining parts taken from reference TRBV9 and TRBJ2-1, reads DSGVTQTPKHLITATGQRVTLRCSPRSGDLSVYWYQQSLDQGLQFLIQYYNGEERAKGNILERFSAQQFPDLHSELNLSSLELGDSALYFCASSLTFSDEQFFGPGTRLTVL.

V is TRBV13 and J is TRBJ1-5; D may be TRBD1 (5 bases). Trimming removed 3 bases from V and 7 bases from J, with 7 bases in between. CDR3 length: 12 residues. Germline V gene lookup returns CDR1 PRHDT and CDR2 FYEKMQ (reference sequence). The CDR3 nucleotides are TGTGCCAGCAGCTTTGGGGCCCAGCCCCAGCATTTT. Its translation is CASSFGAQPQHF.